The clone carrying this T cell receptor (beta chain) was picked up many times. Its target is not known. The data belong to a study of early T cells in non-severe SARS-CoV-2 infection. Study at large: Sequencing used unsorted whole-blood bulk RNA, so chains lack pairing.

TCRdb independently ran MiXCR on the 5' RACE reads; one entry per CDR3 protein. The sample records tens of thousands of distinct CDR3 sequences, around 12% being singletons. This CDR3 region has 20 residues. Germline lookup yields CDR1 LGHDT and CDR2 YNNKEL (reference sequence). V shed 4 bases and J 5 bases; nucleotides not matched to a gene: 19. Overall study findings and caveats: Matches to VDJdb favored anti-spike CD8 responses and missed private and CD4 specificities.

The gene calls are TRBV3-1 and TRBJ2-3; TRBD2 matches at 12 bases. Source: whole blood, taken at baseline. This clonotype was obtained from an adult who was a healthcare worker with PCR-confirmed SARS-CoV-2 infection or an uninfected control (not recorded which). CDR3 nucleotide sequence: TGTGCCAGCAGCCCTCCTGACGGGACTAGCGGGTTATACGGGAAAGATACGCAGTATTTT. This codes for CASSPPDGTSGLYGKDTQYF.